This is a list of T cell receptor beta chains from one sample in a study of Graves' ophthalmopathy and Graves' hyperthyroidism. Using its own MiXCR run on the multiplex PCR reads, TCRdb lists one record per CDR3 protein. Among approximately 160,000 distinct CDR3 sequences listed, 30% to 45% were seen once. Sequenced material: peripheral blood. The receptors were sampled from a woman in her forties with Graves' ophthalmopathy. CDR3s include the opening cysteine and the closing phenylalanine or tryptophan. Fields, in order: D gene, V gene, clone size, J gene, CDR3 DNA, CDR3 protein. A D gene is named only where the DNA matches it firmly. Clone size is stated in some rows and not others, as once, few, many or a class when expanded.

-	TRBV25-1	many	TRBJ1-2	TGTGCCAGCAGTGAGAGAGGGGTCTATGGCTACACCTTC	CASSERGVYGYTF
TRBD2	TRBV19	-	TRBJ2-5	TGTGCCAGTAGTTCGCTAGCGGGAGCCATCCAAGAGACCCAGTACTTC	CASSSLAGAIQETQYF
-	TRBV28	-	TRBJ1-5	TGTGCCAGCAGGTATGGTGAGGCTCAGCCCCAGCATTTT	CASRYGEAQPQHF
TRBD1	TRBV10-2	-	TRBJ1-6	TGCGCCAGCAGCCGGGACAGGGTGAATTCACCCCTCCACTTT	CASSRDRVNSPLHF
-	TRBV6-5	-	TRBJ2-7	TGTGCCAGCAGCTTAAGTGAGGGCCCCTACGAGCAGTACTTC	CASSLSEGPYEQYF
-	TRBV6-4	-	TRBJ1-5	TGTGCCAGCAGTGACCCAGCATATGGCCTACCAGGACAGCCCCAGCATTTT	CASSDPAYGLPGQPQHF
-	TRBV7-8	-	TRBJ1-6	TGTGCCAGCAGCACAAAATCAAATTCACCCCTCCACTTT	CASSTKSNSPLHF
TRBD2	TRBV20-1	many	TRBJ2-7	TGCAGTGCTCCGGGGGTAGCGGGGACCTACGAGCAGTACTTC	CSAPGVAGTYEQYF
-	TRBV6-1	-	TRBJ2-7	TGTGCCAGCAGTGCCATTATTTACGAGCAGTACTTC	CASSAIIYEQYF
-	TRBV19	-	TRBJ2-7	TGTGCCAGTAGTATTATCTGGACAGCCTACGAGCAGTACTTC	CASSIIWTAYEQYF
-	TRBV24-1	-	TRBJ2-5	TGTGCCACCAGTGATCCCGGGGGAGAGACCCAGTACTTC	CATSDPGGETQYF
TRBD1	TRBV4-3	many	TRBJ1-1	TGCGCCAGCAGCCCACGGACAGGAGGTAGCACTGAAGCTTTCTTT	CASSPRTGGSTEAFF
TRBD2	TRBV12-3/TRBV12-4	-	TRBJ2-2	TGTGCCAGCAGTTTCGGCGGGACTAGCGGTTCCAAGGCCGGGGAGCTGTTTTTT	CASSFGGTSGSKAGELFF
-	TRBV6-6	many	TRBJ1-6	TGTGCCAGCAGCCCTACACGGGGGGGGGAATTAAATTCACCCCTCCACTTT	CASSPTRGGELNSPLHF
-	TRBV6-2/TRBV6-3	few	TRBJ1-5	TGTGCCAGCAGTTACCGAGGTGAGGGGGGCCAGCCCCAGCATTTT	CASSYRGEGGQPQHF
-	TRBV6-6	many	TRBJ1-6	TGTGCCATTATACAGGAGAGCTCCTATAATTCACCCCTCCACTTT	CAIIQESSYNSPLHF
-	TRBV6-2/TRBV6-3	few	TRBJ2-2	TGTGCCAGCAGTTACTTCCGGGACTGGAACACCGGGGAGCTGTTTTTT	CASSYFRDWNTGELFF
TRBD1	TRBV2	many	TRBJ1-1	TGTGCCAGCAGCGGACAGGGACCGAACACTGAAGCTTTCTTT	CASSGQGPNTEAFF
TRBD1	TRBV7-8	many	TRBJ2-5	TGTGCCAGCAGCTTGGGACAGTTGGAGACCCAGTACTTC	CASSLGQLETQYF
-	TRBV12-3/TRBV12-4	many	TRBJ1-6	TGTGCCAGCAGTACCGGACAGTACAATTCACCCCTCCACTTT	CASSTGQYNSPLHF
-	TRBV28	many	TRBJ2-5	TGTGCCAGCAGTTTAAATTATGGTCTCCAAGAGACCCAGTACTTC	CASSLNYGLQETQYF
-	TRBV6-5	many	TRBJ2-6	TGTGCCAGCAGTTACGGCGGTGCCTCTGGGGCCAACGTCCTGACTTTC	CASSYGGASGANVLTF
-	TRBV20-1	-	TRBJ2-5	TGCAGTGCTGCCGGGATTCAGCGAGGTATTAGAGAGACCCAGTACTTC	CSAAGIQRGIRETQYF
TRBD2	TRBV28	-	TRBJ2-7	TGTGCCAGCAGTCCTCCGGGACTAGCGTGGGAGCAGTACTTC	CASSPPGLAWEQYF
TRBD1	TRBV28	many	TRBJ1-1	TGTGCCAGCAGTTTACCTGCCGGGACAGGGGGCACTGAAGCTTTCTTT	CASSLPAGTGGTEAFF
-	TRBV28	many	TRBJ1-2	TGTGCCAGCAGTCCCCCCCTCAATTGGTATGGCTACACCTTC	CASSPPLNWYGYTF
-	TRBV15	-	TRBJ2-6	TGTGCCACCAGCAGAGTCAGTTCCGGGGCCAACGTCCTGACTTTC	CATSRVSSGANVLTF
-	TRBV6-1	-	TRBJ2-1	TGTGCCAGCAGTGAAGCTAGCGGACACAATGAGCAGTTCTTC	CASSEASGHNEQFF
-	TRBV5-4	many	TRBJ2-5	TGTGCCAGCAGCTTGGCGGGGTTTGAGACCCAGTACTTC	CASSLAGFETQYF
TRBD1	TRBV7-3	-	TRBJ1-2	TGTGCCAGCAGCCCAAGGACAGGGGGCTACACCTTC	CASSPRTGGYTF
-	TRBV30	once	TRBJ2-5	TGTGCCTGGAGTGTACTCTCAGAAGAGACCCAGTACTTC	CAWSVLSEETQYF
TRBD1	TRBV30	many	TRBJ2-7	TGTGCCTGGAGTACGGGACAGGGGGACTACGAGCAGTACTTC	CAWSTGQGDYEQYF
TRBD2	TRBV7-2	many	TRBJ2-5	TGTGCCAGCAGCTGGGGAGGGCGAGAGACCCGGTACTTC	CASSWGGRETRYF
TRBD2	TRBV6-4	few	TRBJ2-2	TGTGCCAGCAGTGAGGGCGGGAGCACCGGGGAGCTGTTTTTT	CASSEGGSTGELFF
-	TRBV6-2/TRBV6-3	-	TRBJ1-1	TGTGCCAGTGGTCCGGGAGCCACTGAAGCTTTCTTT	CASGPGATEAFF
-	TRBV19	many	TRBJ1-2	TGTGCCAGTAGTATAGATCATGGCAGGAACTATGGCTACACCTTC	CASSIDHGRNYGYTF
TRBD2	TRBV28	once	TRBJ2-5	TGTGCCAGCAGCTGGACTAGCGGGAGGGCCAGGGAGACCCAGTACTTC	CASSWTSGRARETQYF
TRBD1	TRBV6-2/TRBV6-3	-	TRBJ1-1	TGTGCCAGCAGTCGCCTTACAGGGGGCCTCCTATTCGGTGAAGCTTTCTTT	CASSRLTGGLLFGEAFF
-	TRBV12-3/TRBV12-4	few	TRBJ2-7	TGTGCCAGCAGTTCCTCGGGGGTCTCCTACGAGCAGTACTTC	CASSSSGVSYEQYF
-	TRBV7-9	many	TRBJ2-5	TGTGCCAGCAGCTTATTTGGGAAACAAGAGACCCAGTACTTC	CASSLFGKQETQYF
-	TRBV28	once	TRBJ1-1	TGTGCCAGCAGTTTCGGGGGGCCAAGACACACTGAAGCTTTCTTT	CASSFGGPRHTEAFF
-	TRBV24-1	-	TRBJ2-7	TGTGCCACCAGTGAAGGTAGCCCTCCCTACGAGCAGTACTTC	CATSEGSPPYEQYF
TRBD1	TRBV28	few	TRBJ1-6	TGTGCCAGCAGTACCTGGGGACAGGCTGGTTCACCCCTCCACTTT	CASSTWGQAGSPLHF
TRBD1	TRBV19	-	TRBJ1-5	TGTGCCAGTAGTATGGGCAGGGGGCGCATAGAGCCCCAGCATTTT	CASSMGRGRIEPQHF
TRBD2	TRBV10-3	many	TRBJ2-7	TGTGCCATCAGTGAGAACGCGGGACTAGCGGGGGGCCCGTACGAGCAGTACTTC	CAISENAGLAGGPYEQYF
TRBD2	TRBV6-5	-	TRBJ2-2	TGTGCCAGCAGTTACAGGACTAGCGGGAGGGGGCTGAAATTGTTTTTT	CASSYRTSGRGLKLFF
-	TRBV6-2/TRBV6-3	-	TRBJ1-2	TGTGCCAGCAGTTACGGGACGGAGTCTGTCTATGGCTACACCTTC	CASSYGTESVYGYTF
TRBD2	TRBV7-8	many	TRBJ2-5	TGTGCCAGCAGCTCGACTAGCGGGGTCCAAGAGACCCAGTACTTC	CASSSTSGVQETQYF
-	TRBV3-1	few	TRBJ1-2	TGTGCCAGCAGCCAAGAGGACGGGGGCCGGAACTATGGCTACACCTTC	CASSQEDGGRNYGYTF
-	TRBV7-9	many	TRBJ1-1	TGTGCCAGCAGTTCGATACGGGCGCGGGGCACTGAAGCTTTCTTT	CASSSIRARGTEAFF
TRBD1	TRBV9	many	TRBJ1-1	TGTGCCAGCAGCCCCGCGTACAGGGGGCGGGAAGCTTTCTTT	CASSPAYRGREAFF
TRBD2	TRBV11-3	-	TRBJ2-5	TGTGCCAGCAGCCCTGGACTAGCGGGGGGGTCCAGAGAGACCCAGTACTTC	CASSPGLAGGSRETQYF
-	TRBV7-2	-	TRBJ1-6	TGTGCCAGCAGGATCATAGGGGATTCACCCCTCCACTTT	CASRIIGDSPLHF